The 11 T cell receptor beta chains presented below share a single source sample, sequenced in a study of shared clonotypes between healthy human individuals. This table comes from immunoSEQ multiplex PCR, and its TCRdb copy is limited to in-frame clones, with some not included. The sample shows fewer than 500,000 clones, about 79% of them seen only once. The source material was PBMCs. The receptors stem from a woman aged 40 to 50 in good health. Some clones in this sample may be carry-over from other donors' samples.

The chain employs TRBV6-5 and TRBJ2-3; D gene ambiguous. V lost 1 base to trimming and J lost 2 bases, with 10 bases between them. Germline V gene sequence: CDR1 MNHEY, CDR2 SVGAGI. CDR3 length equals 15 residues. The DNA of the CDR3 is TGTGCCAGCAGTTACTACTTCTCAGACACAGATACGCAGTATTTT. Amino acids: CASSYYFSDTDTQYF.

J is TRBJ2-7 and V is TRBV27; 7 nucleotides align to TRBD1. Germline loops: CDR1 MNHEY, CDR2 SMNVEV (reference sequence). There are 15 residues in the CDR3. V lost 10 bases to trimming and J lost 3 bases; unmatched junction nucleotides: 15. The CDR3 nucleotides read TGTGCCACTGCTCGAAGCCGGGACAGAGGCTACGAGCAGTACTTC. Protein: CATARSRDRGYEQYF.

The V gene is TRBV5-1, the J gene TRBJ2-5, with TRBD2 matching 7 bases. Trimming at V came to 6 bases and at J to 1 base, leaving 15 bases not matched to a gene. Germline CDR1 reads SGHRS; CDR2 reads YFSETQ. The CDR3 contains 17 residues. The CDR3 spells CASTSPGWEGSQETQYF. The CDR3 DNA reads TGCGCCAGCACCTCACCGGGATGGGAGGGCTCCCAAGAGACCCAGTACTTC. The full variable domain, in which reference TRBV5-1 and TRBJ2-5 provide the parts outside the CDR3, is KAGVTQTPRYLIKTRGQQVTLSCSPISGHRSVSWYQQTPGQGLQFLFEYFSETQRNKGNFPGRFSGRQFSNSRSEMNVSTLELGDSALYLCASTSPGWEGSQETQYFGPGTRLLVL.

J is TRBJ1-6 and V is TRBV15, with 8 bases that match TRBD1. The V gene end was trimmed by 5 bases and the J gene end by 7 bases; junction bases not matched to a gene: 4. Looked up from germline, CDR1 is LNHNV and CDR2 is YYDKDF (reference sequence). The CDR3 covers 14 residues. The CDR3 loop is CATSWGQENSPLHF. CDR3 sequence (DNA): TGTGCCACCAGCTGGGGACAGGAGAATTCACCCCTCCACTTT.

The genes are TRBV5-1 and TRBJ1-1, with D possibly TRBD1 on 5 matching bases. Germline CDR1 reads SGHRS; CDR2 reads YFSETQ. The CDR3 loop spans 14 amino acids. Between the trimmed V and J ends, which lost 2 bases and 8 bases, there was a span of 16 bases. For the CDR3, the DNA is TGCGCCAGCAGCTTTGGGGGAGGCTCCGGCGAAGCTTTCTTT. Translated, it gives CASSFGGGSGEAFF. The whole variable domain, filled in from reference TRBV5-1 and TRBJ1-1, reads KAGVTQTPRYLIKTRGQQVTLSCSPISGHRSVSWYQQTPGQGLQFLFEYFSETQRNKGNFPGRFSGRQFSNSRSEMNVSTLELGDSALYLCASSFGGGSGEAFFGQGTRLTVV.

The J gene is TRBJ1-1, the V gene TRBV7-6; D not resolved. CDR3 size: 13 residues. Germline CDR1 SGHVS, CDR2 FNYEAQ. V gave up 0 bases and J gave up 3 bases, with 5 bases separating them. Here the CDR3 DNA reads TGTGCCAGCAGCTTAGCCACAGACACTGAAGCTTTCTTT. This sequence encodes CASSLATDTEAFF.

This clone came up once. This chain's CDR3 is CASSEEEGQGASYGYTF. For the CDR3, the DNA is TGTGCCAGCAGTGAAGAAGAGGGACAGGGGGCCTCTTATGGCTACACCTTC. The chain uses TRBV2 and TRBJ1-2; 12 bases agree with TRBD1. The germline gives CDR1 SNHLY, CDR2 FYNNEI. V lost 1 base and J lost 5; bases outside the gene matches: 8. The CDR3 extends over 17 amino acids.

The rearrangement joins TRBV11-2 to TRBJ2-3, with 7 bases fitting TRBD1. This CDR3 has 15 amino acids. The germline V gene has CDR1 SGHAT and CDR2 FQNNGV. Unmatched junction bases numbered 4, after V lost 4 bases and J lost 0 bases. The CDR3 here is CASSYGTASTDTQYF. In DNA form, the CDR3 reads TGTGCCAGCAGCTACGGGACAGCGAGCACAGATACGCAGTATTTT.

V gene TRBV2 combines with J gene TRBJ1-6, with D perhaps matching TRBD1 (5 bases). This CDR3 is 14 amino acids long. Trimming cost V 7 bases and J 9 bases, with 16 bases left between them. Per the germline V gene, CDR1 is SNHLY and CDR2 is FYNNEI. The CDR3 DNA reads TGTGCCAGCACCCTCTCCCGGGGGGGTTCACCCCTCCACTTT. Its translation: CASTLSRGGSPLHF.

The chain recombines TRBV7-2 with TRBJ2-5; D may be TRBD1 (5 bases). The V end was cut by 5 bases, the J end by 4 bases, with 14 bases between. The germline gives CDR1 SGHTA, CDR2 FQGNSA. The CDR3 spans 14 residues. The CDR3 protein is CASSRTDTIETQYF. The CDR3 bases are TGTGCCAGCAGCCGCACGGACACTATAGAGACCCAGTACTTC. Full variable domain (remainder filled in from reference TRBV7-2 and TRBJ2-5): GAGVSQSPSNKVTEKGKDVELRCDPISGHTALYWYRQSLGQGLEFLIYFQGNSAPDKSGLPSDRFSAERTGGSVSTLTIQRTQQEDSAVYLCASSRTDTIETQYFGPGTRLLVL.

The rearrangement links TRBV29-1 to TRBJ2-1; D is uncertain. This CDR3 is 14 amino acids long. V was pared by 2 bases and J by 9 bases, with 17 bases between. From germline, CDR1 is SQVTM and CDR2 ANQGSEA. CDR3 sequence (DNA): TGCAGCGTTGAATTCGTCTGGACCGCTGGTGAGCAGTTCTTC. Its translation: CSVEFVWTAGEQFF.